This T cell receptor beta chain was sequenced during a study of human T cells and chemical hapten exposure. This clonotype has more than one count but fewer than ten. Its specificity is not known. Time point of the sample: patch test 1, 2 weeks after DPC sensitization. Indicated treatment: therapeutic diphenylcyclopropenone sensitization with weekly scalp DPC. Ahead of applying each patch test, blood was sampled. The CDR3 is 15 residues long. Germline trimming cut 0 bases from V and 7 bases from J; bases unmatched to any gene: 5. The germline V gene encodes CDR1 SGHKS and CDR2 YYEKEE (reference sequence). The study's findings and limits: TCRs exceeding 1 in 1000 frequency stayed unchanged with DPC sensitization.

TCRdb reanalysed the RACE reads using MiXCR and keeps one entry per CDR3 protein. The repertoire has over 85,000 distinct CDR3 sequences, over 10% of them found once; the top ten carry less than 2.5%. Sequenced material: whole blood, taken in connection with sensitization to the hapten diphenylcyclopropenone (DPC). The TCR originated in a woman between 40 and 55 years old with alopecia areata. Some clones in this sample may be carry-over from other donors' samples. This sequence joins TRBV5-5 and TRBJ2-1; TRBD2 agrees at 9 bases. In DNA form, the CDR3 reads TGTGCCAGCAGCTTGGTCGGACTAGCGTGGAATGAGCAGTTCTTC. It specifies CASSLVGLAWNEQFF.